A single sample is the source of the 14 T cell receptor beta chains below, sequenced in a study of cytomegalovirus exposure and HLA in healthy donors. PCR employed 60 Vbeta and 13 Jbeta primers. Measured with immunoSEQ multiplex PCR; TCRdb has only the in-frame clones, and not every one. The data show 150,000 to 250,000 clones, 79% seen once. Sequencing was done on a sample of PBMCs. The receptor set was obtained from a girl aged 5-17 years in good health and CMV-seropositive.

This clone was recorded only once. This sequence joins TRBV18 and TRBJ2-7; a possible D gene is TRBD1 (5 bases). This CDR3 is 15 amino acids long. Trimming pared 0 bases from V and 2 bases from J, leaving 11 bases between. Germline assignment: CDR1 KGHSH and CDR2 LQKENI. DNA for the CDR3: TGTGCCAGCTCACCACCGGCAGGGATAGCCTACGAGCAGTACTTC. It is translated as CASSPPAGIAYEQYF.

This chain links TRBV6-1 with TRBJ1-2, with D tentatively TRBD1 (6 bases). Trimming shortened V by 6 bases and J by 8 bases, and 10 bases separated the two germline ends. The germline V gene has CDR1 MNHNS and CDR2 SASEGT. The CDR3 consists of 11 residues. CDR3 in amino acids: CASSLTGGYTF. The CDR3 nucleotides read TGTGCCAGCAGCCTTACAGGGGGCTACACCTTC.

The V and J genes are TRBV5-6 and TRBJ1-2, with a weak D call TRBD1 (5 bases). This CDR3 comprises 15 residues. Germline CDR1 is SGHDT and CDR2 is YYEEEE. Between the trimmed V and J ends, which lost 2 bases and 0 bases, there was a span of 11 bases. The CDR3 spells CASSFKTVPNYGYTF. CDR3 sequence (DNA): TGTGCCAGCAGCTTTAAGACAGTACCTAACTATGGCTACACCTTC.

V is TRBV7-9 and J is TRBJ1-1, with D unclear. This CDR3 comprises 13 residues. V was pared by 8 bases and J by 3 bases, with 13 bases between. The germline CDR1 and CDR2 sequences are SEHNR and FQNEAQ (reference sequence). The chain's CDR3 is CASLGVLHTEAFF. The DNA of the CDR3 is TGTGCCAGCTTGGGAGTCCTCCACACTGAAGCTTTCTTT.

The gene calls are TRBV18 and TRBJ2-3; no clear D gene. The V gene's germline CDR1 is KGHSH and CDR2 LQKENI. This CDR3 is built from 12 residues. Trimming stripped 4 bases from V and 3 bases from J, with 5 bases between. The CDR3 is CASSLSTDTQYF. The CDR3 coding sequence is TGTGCCAGCTCACTCTCTACAGATACGCAGTATTTT. The full variable domain, completed using reference TRBV18 and TRBJ2-3, is NAGVMQNPRHLVRRRGQEARLRCSPMKGHSHVYWYRQLPEEGLKFMVYLQKENIIDESGMPKERFSAEFPKEGPSILRIQQVVRGDSAAYFCASSLSTDTQYFGPGTRLTVL.

The gene calls are TRBV6-5 and TRBJ1-4; TRBD1 might be the D (5 bases). V lost 4 bases to trimming and J lost 2 bases, with 11 bases between them. Germline CDR1 and CDR2: MNHEY and SVGAGI. The CDR3 runs to 15 residues. The CDR3: CASSLLAGTNEKLFF. The CDR3 bases are TGTGCCAGCAGTTTACTCGCAGGGACTAATGAAAAACTGTTTTTT.

The gene calls are TRBV19 and TRBJ2-4, with TRBD2 matching over 7 bases. The CDR3 totals 16 residues. Trimming cost V 11 bases and J 1 base; bases outside gene matches: 14. Germline V gene data show CDR1 as LNHDA and CDR2 as SQIVND (reference sequence). The CDR3 loop is CAPPRGSRQAKNIQYF. CDR3 DNA sequence: TGTGCCCCGCCGCGGGGGTCGAGGCAGGCCAAAAACATTCAGTACTTC.

CDR3 in amino acids: CSATAAEMNTEAFF. Here the CDR3 DNA reads TGCAGCGCCACAGCCGCCGAAATGAACACTGAAGCTTTCTTT. The rearrangement uses TRBV29-1 and TRBJ1-1; D ambiguous. V lost 7 bases, J lost 0 bases, and 15 bases lay in between. Germline CDR1 SQVTM, CDR2 ANQGSEA. This CDR3 contains 14 residues.

The chain couples TRBV27 to TRBJ2-6; no clear D. V was clipped by 6 bases and J by 4 bases, with 13 bases between them. This CDR3 contains 15 residues. The germline V gene encodes CDR1 MNHEY and CDR2 SMNVEV (reference sequence). CDR3 coding DNA: TGTGCCAGCAGCCTAGGTGTTGACGGGGCCAACGTCCTGACTTTC. Its protein product is CASSLGVDGANVLTF.

With regard to this clone: The junction differs from germline at one of its ends, possibly a read error. V and J are TRBV30 and TRBJ2-7; the D gene is possibly TRBD1 (5 bases). The CDR3 length is 13 residues. Per germline, CDR1 GTSNPN and CDR2 SVGIG (reference sequence). For the CDR3, the DNA is TGTGCCCGGTCCGGCCAGGGATACTACGAGCAGTACTTT. Translating gives CARSGQGYYEQYF.

This clone was seen more than once but under ten times. The chain links TRBV5-1 to TRBJ2-2; maybe TRBD1 (6 bases). Germline CDR1 and CDR2: SGHRS and YFSETQ. Trimming stripped 2 bases from V and 0 bases from J, with 11 bases between. The CDR3 consists of 16 residues. As DNA, the CDR3 is TGCGCCAGCAGCTTTGGACAGATACCGAACACCGGGGAGCTGTTTTTT. Amino acids: CASSFGQIPNTGELFF.

The rearrangement uses TRBV10-3 and TRBJ2-3, with 12 bases that match TRBD2. The ends lost 0 bases at V and 1 base at J; junction bases unmatched: 2. CDR1 and CDR2 (germline): ENHRY, SYGVKD. CDR3 length equals 17 residues. CDR3 amino acids: CAISESRLAGGTDTQYF. For the CDR3, the DNA is TGTGCCATCAGTGAGTCGAGACTAGCGGGGGGCACAGATACGCAGTATTTT.

This clone has just a few counts. V gene TRBV19 combines with J gene TRBJ1-5; 7 positions match TRBD1. With 5 bases clipped from V and 4 bases from J, the junction kept 2 bases outside the gene matches. The CDR3 has 13 amino acids. In germline, CDR1 is LNHDA, CDR2 SQIVND (reference sequence). CDR3 in amino acids: CASSPTGNQPQHF. CDR3 DNA: TGTGCCAGTAGTCCGACAGGGAATCAGCCCCAGCATTTT.

This clone was found a few times. The chain employs TRBV11-3 and TRBJ2-3; TRBD1 might be the D (6 bases). Germline V gene lookup returns CDR1 SGHNT and CDR2 YENEEA. Trimming shortened V by 6 bases and J by 2 bases, and 12 bases separated the two germline ends. The CDR3 extends over 14 amino acids. For the CDR3, the DNA is TGTGCCAGCAGTCCTGGACAGAACACAGATACGCAGTATTTT. Protein: CASSPGQNTDTQYF. Drawing the rest from reference TRBV11-3 and TRBJ2-3, the complete variable domain is EAGVVQSPRYKIIEKKQPVAFWCNPISGHNTLYWYLQNLGQGPELLIRYENEEAVDDSQLPKDRFSAERLKGVDSTLKIQPAELGDSAVYLCASSPGQNTDTQYFGPGTRLTVL.